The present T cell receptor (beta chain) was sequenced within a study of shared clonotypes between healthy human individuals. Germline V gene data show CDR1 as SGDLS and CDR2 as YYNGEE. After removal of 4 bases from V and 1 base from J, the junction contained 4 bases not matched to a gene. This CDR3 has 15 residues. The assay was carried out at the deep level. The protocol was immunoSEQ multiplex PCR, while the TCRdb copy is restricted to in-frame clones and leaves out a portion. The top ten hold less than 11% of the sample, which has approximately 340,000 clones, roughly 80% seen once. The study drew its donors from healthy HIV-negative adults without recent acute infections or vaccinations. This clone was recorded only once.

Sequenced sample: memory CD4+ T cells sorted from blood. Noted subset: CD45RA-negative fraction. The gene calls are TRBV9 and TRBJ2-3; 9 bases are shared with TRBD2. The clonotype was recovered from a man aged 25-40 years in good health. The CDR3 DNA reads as TGTGCCAGCAGCCTACTAGCGGGTCGCACAGATACGCAGTATTTT. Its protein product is CASSLLAGRTDTQYF.